The clone carrying this T cell receptor beta chain was detected ten times or more. The antigen is undetermined. Germline V lookup: CDR1 MNHEY, CDR2 SMNVEV (reference sequence). The CDR3 is 16 amino acids. Germline trimming cut 7 bases from V and 5 bases from J; bases unmatched to any gene: 12. This sample is drawn from a study of T cells in Graves' hyperthyroidism and ophthalmopathy. The overall study: Peripheral blood was drawn at first diagnosis, prior to all treatment.

It was uncontrolled infection, other autoimmune disease, pregnancy or lactation that excluded patients. Regarding the study as a whole: Model predictions of ophthalmopathy came a median approximately 6 months before onset.

TCR beta CDR3 regions were amplified from RNA. The HTBI primer set drove a first-round RT-PCR of the TCR CDR3. MiXCR, applied by TCRdb to the multiplex PCR reads, yields one record per CDR3 protein. The sample records 490,000 or so distinct CDR3 sequences, approximately 20% being singletons. This receptor was obtained from a man aged 35-49 years with Graves' ophthalmopathy. The V call is TRBV27, the J call TRBJ2-3, with 10 bases fitting TRBD2. The sequenced sample consisted of blood. CDR3 in DNA: TGTGCCAGCAACATACGGGCGTCTAGCGGGAGAGATACGCAGTATTTT. This encodes CASNIRASSGRDTQYF.